This T cell receptor (beta chain) originates from a study of T-cell memory formation after mild COVID-19. V was cut by 0 bases and J by 1 base, with 8 bases left in between. Germline CDR1 SGDLS, CDR2 YYNGEE. The CDR3 contains 15 residues. General observations from the study: Chiefly within CM and EM were the contracting CD4+ clones; CD8+ ones were within EMRA.

This clonotype was counted between two and nine times. As yet, its antigen is unknown. TCRalpha and TCRbeta libraries used 5'RACE with constant-segment primers and UMIs. Via MiXCR, TCRdb re-called the 5' RACE reads, giving one row per CDR3 protein. The sample records some 120,000 distinct CDR3 sequences, roughly 6.2% being singletons. The receptor's source is an adult woman who had mild COVID-19 (a few samples of this study predate the infection). Cell type and time point are not known. V and J are TRBV9 and TRBJ2-1, with no clear D. Source material: PBMCs or a T cell subset sorted from them (not recorded which). The CDR3 protein is CASSVGSVSYNEQFF. The DNA for the CDR3 is TGTGCCAGCAGCGTAGGTAGTGTGTCCTACAATGAGCAGTTCTTC.